A few counts support the clone carrying this T cell receptor (beta chain). Its antigen is unidentified. This entry belongs to a study of T-cell memory formation after mild COVID-19. Study information: TCR clusters showed largely donor specificity. Study conclusions and caveats: Mainly in CM and EM were contracting CD4+ clones; CD8+ were in EMRA.

TCRdb re-analysed the 5' RACE reads in MiXCR, keeping a single row per CDR3 protein. Of roughly 300,000 distinct CDR3 sequences in the sample, roughly 13% were seen once. Deletions cut 3 bases from V and 12 bases from J, with 18 bases between. The CDR3 spans 14 residues. The chain is built from TRBV12-3 or TRBV12-4 and TRBJ2-1; either TRBD1 or TRBD2 may supply D (5 bases each). Material: PBMCs or a T cell subset sorted from them (not recorded which). This clonotype originated in a man aged 18 to 29 who had mild COVID-19 (a few samples of this study predate the infection). Cell type and time point are not known. This chain's CDR3 is CASSFWGTALGQFF. In DNA form, the CDR3 reads TGTGCCAGCAGTTTTTGGGGGACGGCCTTGGGGCAGTTCTTC.